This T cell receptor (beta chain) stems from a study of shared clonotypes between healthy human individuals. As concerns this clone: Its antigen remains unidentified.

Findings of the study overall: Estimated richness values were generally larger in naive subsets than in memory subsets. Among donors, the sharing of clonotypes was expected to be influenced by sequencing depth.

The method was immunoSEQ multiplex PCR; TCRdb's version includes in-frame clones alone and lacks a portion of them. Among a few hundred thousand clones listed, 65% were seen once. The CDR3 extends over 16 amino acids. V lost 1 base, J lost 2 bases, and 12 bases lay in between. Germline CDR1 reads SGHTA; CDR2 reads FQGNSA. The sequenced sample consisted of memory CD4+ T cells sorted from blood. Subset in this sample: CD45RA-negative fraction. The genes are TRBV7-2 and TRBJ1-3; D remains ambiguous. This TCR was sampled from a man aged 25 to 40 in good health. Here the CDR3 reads CASSLVSGDTGNTIYF. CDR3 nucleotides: TGTGCCAGCAGCTTAGTGAGTGGGGATACTGGAAACACCATATATTTT.